The 5 T cell receptor beta chains listed next were all sequenced from one sample in a study of cytomegalovirus exposure and HLA in healthy donors. Primers included in the PCR were 60 Vbeta and 13 Jbeta primers. Here immunoSEQ multiplex PCR was the method, and the copy in TCRdb shows in-frame clones only, minus some. The table has approximately 220,000 clones, less than 85% seen once. Sequencing was performed on PBMCs. The receptor set was obtained from a young man in good health and CMV-seronegative.

This chain links TRBV30 with TRBJ2-2, with 8 bases that match TRBD1. This CDR3 contains 15 residues. Trimming cost V 8 bases and J 5 bases; bases outside gene matches: 13. Germline loops: CDR1 GTSNPN, CDR2 SVGIG (reference sequence). CDR3 protein: CARRRTGYGTGELFF. In DNA form, the CDR3 reads TGTGCCCGGCGGAGGACAGGGTATGGGACCGGGGAGCTGTTTTTT.

The chain couples TRBV6-1 to TRBJ1-4; 10 bases align to TRBD1. Germline values: CDR1 MNHNS, CDR2 SASEGT. The CDR3 covers 13 residues. Trimming cost V 6 bases and J 8 bases; bases outside gene matches: 3. The CDR3 loop reads CASSPGQGEKLFF. Here the CDR3 DNA reads TGTGCCAGCAGCCCGGGACAGGGGGAAAAACTGTTTTTT.

This sequence joins TRBV21-1 and TRBJ2-5; TRBD2 is taken as the D call from the table, unchecked against the DNA. TRBV21-1 is an annotated pseudogene. The CDR3 loop spans 18 amino acids. Here the CDR3 DNA reads TGTGCCAGCAGCTCCCGGGGGGAGCCTCTCGGGGACTGGGAGACCCAGTACTTC. Translating it yields CASSSRGEPLGDWETQYF.

This clone was picked up a small number of times. V gene TRBV7-2 combines with J gene TRBJ1-2, with a weak D call TRBD1 (5 bases). CDR1 SGHTA and CDR2 FQGNSA come from the germline V gene. The V end lost 4 bases, the J end lost 4 bases, and 10 bases lay between the germline ends. The CDR3 runs to 13 residues. The CDR3 region has the DNA TGTGCCAGCAGCTCGAGACAGACCTATGGCTACACCTTC. As protein: CASSSRQTYGYTF.

The chain links TRBV19 to TRBJ1-2, with D hard to call. The ends were cut back, 4 bases at V and 3 bases at J, with 9 bases in the middle. CDR3 length equals 13 residues. Germline V CDR1 and CDR2: LNHDA, SQIVND (reference sequence). The CDR3, as DNA: TGTGCCAGTAGTAACACCGGAGACTATGGCTACACCTTC. Translating it yields CASSNTGDYGYTF.